Listed below are T cell receptor beta chains from one sample, sequenced in a study of regulatory T cells in long-lasting Graves disease. TCRdb reprocessed the multiplex PCR reads with MiXCR, giving one entry per CDR3 protein. The top ten hold approximately 8% of the sample, which has about 400,000 distinct CDR3 sequences, 15% seen once. These data were also filed under a second study, of T cells in Graves' hyperthyroidism and ophthalmopathy.

Source: peripheral blood mononuclear cells (PBMCs), taken at new diagnosis, from a patient treated with antithyroid drugs. These TCRs come from a woman between 40 and 55 years old with Graves disease. The CDR3 runs from the conserved cysteine through the conserved F or W. D genes are given only for firm matches. Expanded clones get a size class; other rows say once, few or many, or leave the size out.

v_call	j_call	d_call	clone_size	cdr3_length	cdr3_aa	cdr3_nt
TRBV7-3	TRBJ2-1	-	many	12	CASSLGTAEQFF	TGTGCCAGCAGCTTAGGAACAGCCGAGCAGTTCTTC
TRBV10-1	TRBJ2-7	-	few	13	CASRGYSSYEQYF	TGCGCCAGCAGAGGGTACAGCTCCTACGAGCAGTACTTC
TRBV9	TRBJ2-7	TRBD2	many	16	CASSVGTSGMIDEQYF	TGTGCCAGCAGCGTGGGGACTAGCGGGATGATCGACGAGCAGTACTTC
TRBV7-9	TRBJ2-1	-	few	14	CASSLLGNYNEQFF	TGTGCCAGCAGCTTATTGGGAAACTACAATGAGCAGTTCTTC
TRBV29-1	TRBJ2-2	-	few	14	CSVEDRLNTGELFF	TGCAGCGTTGAGGATAGGCTGAACACCGGGGAGCTGTTTTTT
TRBV7-9	TRBJ2-7	-	many	15	CASRKPTGPHYEQYF	TGTGCCAGCAGGAAGCCTACGGGACCGCACTACGAGCAGTACTTC
TRBV28	TRBJ2-7	TRBD1	few	15	CASSTGQGVPYEQYF	TGTGCCAGCAGTACAGGACAGGGGGTACCCTACGAGCAGTACTTC
TRBV6-1	TRBJ1-1	-	few	14	CASTDAMSSTEAFF	TGTGCCAGCACCGACGCGATGAGTAGCACTGAAGCTTTCTTT
TRBV28	TRBJ1-2	-	many	16	CASSSDFRQANYGYTF	TGTGCCAGCAGTTCCGACTTCCGACAGGCTAACTATGGCTACACCTTC
TRBV25-1	TRBJ2-4	TRBD1	-	17	CASSDLTGGETKNIQYF	TGTGCCAGCAGTGATCTTACAGGGGGCGAAACCAAAAACATTCAGTACTTC
TRBV19	TRBJ2-1	TRBD1	many	15	CASNHGQGFSNEQFF	TGTGCCAGTAACCATGGACAGGGATTCTCCAATGAGCAGTTCTTC